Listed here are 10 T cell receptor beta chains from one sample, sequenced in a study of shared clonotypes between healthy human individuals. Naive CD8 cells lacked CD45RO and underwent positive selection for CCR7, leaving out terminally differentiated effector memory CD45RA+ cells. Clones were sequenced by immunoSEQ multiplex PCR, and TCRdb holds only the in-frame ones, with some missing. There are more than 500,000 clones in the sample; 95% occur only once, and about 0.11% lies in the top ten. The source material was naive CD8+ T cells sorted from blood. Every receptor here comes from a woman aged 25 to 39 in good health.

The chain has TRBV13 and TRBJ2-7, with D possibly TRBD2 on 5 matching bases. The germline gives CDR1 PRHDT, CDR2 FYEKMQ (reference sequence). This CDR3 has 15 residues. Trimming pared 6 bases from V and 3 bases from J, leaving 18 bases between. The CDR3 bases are TGTGCCAGCAGGCCCCCCGGCGGGCGAAGCTACGAGCAGTACTTC. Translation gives CASRPPGGRSYEQYF.

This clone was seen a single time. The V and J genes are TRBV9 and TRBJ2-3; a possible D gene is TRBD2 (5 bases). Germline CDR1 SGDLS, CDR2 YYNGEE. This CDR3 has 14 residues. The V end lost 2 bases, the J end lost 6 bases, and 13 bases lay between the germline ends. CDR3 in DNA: TGTGCCAGCAGCGTTTTTGGAAGGGAGGATACGCAGTATTTT. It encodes CASSVFGREDTQYF.

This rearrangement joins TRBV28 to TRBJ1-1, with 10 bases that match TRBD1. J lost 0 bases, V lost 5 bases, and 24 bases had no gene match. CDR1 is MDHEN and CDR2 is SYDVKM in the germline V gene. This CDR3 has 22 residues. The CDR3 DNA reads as TGTGCCAGCAGTCGAAACATAGGGTACGAGACAGGGGGCCCCCTTCTGAACACTGAAGCTTTCTTT. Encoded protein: CASSRNIGYETGGPLLNTEAFF.

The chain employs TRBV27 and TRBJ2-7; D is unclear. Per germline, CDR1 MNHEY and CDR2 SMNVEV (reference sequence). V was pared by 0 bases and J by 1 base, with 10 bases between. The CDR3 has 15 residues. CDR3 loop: CASSLSPVSSYEQYF. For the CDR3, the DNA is TGTGCCAGCAGTTTATCACCAGTGTCTTCCTACGAGCAGTACTTC.

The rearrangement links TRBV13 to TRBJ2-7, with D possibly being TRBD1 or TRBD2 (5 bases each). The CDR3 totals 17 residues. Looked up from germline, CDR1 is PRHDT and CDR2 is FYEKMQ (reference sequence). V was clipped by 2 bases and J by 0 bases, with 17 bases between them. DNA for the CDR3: TGTGCCAGCAGCTTAAATCGGGGCGGCTCGCCCTCCTACGAGCAGTACTTC. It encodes CASSLNRGGSPSYEQYF.

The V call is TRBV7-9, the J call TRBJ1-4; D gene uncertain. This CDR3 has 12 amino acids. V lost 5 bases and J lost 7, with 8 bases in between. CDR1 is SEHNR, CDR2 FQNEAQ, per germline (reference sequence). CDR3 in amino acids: CASSIDVEKLFF. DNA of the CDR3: TGTGCCAGCAGCATAGACGTTGAAAAACTGTTTTTT.

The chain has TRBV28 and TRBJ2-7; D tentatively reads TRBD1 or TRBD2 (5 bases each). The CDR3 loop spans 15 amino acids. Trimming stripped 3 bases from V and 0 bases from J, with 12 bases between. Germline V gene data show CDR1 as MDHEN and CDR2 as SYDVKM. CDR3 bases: TGTGCCAGCAGTTTCCCGGGGACGAGCTCCTACGAGCAGTACTTC. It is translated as CASSFPGTSSYEQYF.

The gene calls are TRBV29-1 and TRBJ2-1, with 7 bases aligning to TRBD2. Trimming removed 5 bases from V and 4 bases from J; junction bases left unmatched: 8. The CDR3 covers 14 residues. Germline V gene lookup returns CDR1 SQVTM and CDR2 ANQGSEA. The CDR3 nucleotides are TGCAGCGTTATCGAGGGAGGGGTATACAATGAGCAGTTCTTC. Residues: CSVIEGGVYNEQFF.

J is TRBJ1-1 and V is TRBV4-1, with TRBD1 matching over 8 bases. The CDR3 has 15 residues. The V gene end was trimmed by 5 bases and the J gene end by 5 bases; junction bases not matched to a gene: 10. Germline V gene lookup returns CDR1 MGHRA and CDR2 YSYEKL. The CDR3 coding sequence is TGCGCCAGCAGCACCCGACAGGGGACCGGGACTGAAGCTTTCTTT. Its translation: CASSTRQGTGTEAFF.

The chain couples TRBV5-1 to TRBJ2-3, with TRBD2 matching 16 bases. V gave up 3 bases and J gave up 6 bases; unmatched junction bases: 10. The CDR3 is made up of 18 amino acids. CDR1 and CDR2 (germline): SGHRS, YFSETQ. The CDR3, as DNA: TGCGCCAGCAGCTCTCTACGGGGACTAGCGGGAGGGCCGGATACGCAGTATTTT. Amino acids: CASSSLRGLAGGPDTQYF.